The TCR beta chain described here comes from a study of PD-1 blockade in classical Hodgkin lymphoma. Looking at the study overall: The study gave patients nivolumab 3 mg/kg intravenously every 2 weeks. The study's findings and limits: Compared with baseline, CD4+ but not CD8+ TCR diversity had risen significantly by C4D1. Newly diagnosed patients reportedly trailed healthy donors in baseline TCR diversity. Whoever responded completely had baseline diversity much like that seen in newly diagnosed patients.

This clone was detected a few times. Antigen specificity is unknown. Distinct nucleotide sequences in the sample also encode this CDR3. There was relapse after autologous stem cell transplantation in every patient, and there was variation in brentuximab vedotin exposure. Germline trimming cut 0 bases from V and 2 bases from J; bases unmatched to any gene: 1. The V gene's germline CDR1 is SGHRS and CDR2 YFSETQ. The CDR3 is 14 residues long. Libraries were prepared by immunoSEQ multiplex PCR; TCRdb keeps only in-frame clonotypes and omits some of them. There are 45,000 to 50,000 clones in the sample; over 60% occur only once, and about 20% lies in the top ten.

The clonotype comes from a human donor with classical Hodgkin lymphoma. Source: peripheral blood mononuclear cells (PBMCs), taken before the second cycle of nivolumab. The chain uses TRBV5-1 and TRBJ1-1; the match to TRBD1 covers 7 bases. The CDR3 spells CASSLGDSNTEAFF. Written as DNA, the CDR3 is TGCGCCAGCAGCTTGGGGGACAGCAACACTGAAGCTTTCTTT. Complete variable domain (other parts from reference TRBV5-1 and TRBJ1-1): KAGVTQTPRYLIKTRGQQVTLSCSPISGHRSVSWYQQTPGQGLQFLFEYFSETQRNKGNFPGRFSGRQFSNSRSEMNVSTLELGDSALYLCASSLGDSNTEAFFGQGTRLTVV.